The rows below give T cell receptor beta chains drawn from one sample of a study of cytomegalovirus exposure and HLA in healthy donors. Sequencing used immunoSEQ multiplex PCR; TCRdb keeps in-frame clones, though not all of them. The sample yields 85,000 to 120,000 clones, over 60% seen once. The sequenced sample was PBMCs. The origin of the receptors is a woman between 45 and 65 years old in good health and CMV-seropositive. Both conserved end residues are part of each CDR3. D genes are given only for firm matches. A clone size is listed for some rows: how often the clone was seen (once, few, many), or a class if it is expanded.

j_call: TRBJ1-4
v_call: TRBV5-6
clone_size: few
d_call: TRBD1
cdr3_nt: TGTGCCAGCAGCTCGGGACAGGGGGGTGAAAAACTGTTTTTT
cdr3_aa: CASSSGQGGEKLFF

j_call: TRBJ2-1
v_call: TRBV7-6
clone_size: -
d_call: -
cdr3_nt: TGTGCCAGCAGCTTAGCAACTAGCAAGAGCAATGAGCAGTTCTTC
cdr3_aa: CASSLATSKSNEQFF

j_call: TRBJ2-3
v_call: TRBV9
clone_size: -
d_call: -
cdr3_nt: TGTGCCAGCAGCGTACAGGGCCAAGAGACAGATACGCAGTATTTT
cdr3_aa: CASSVQGQETDTQYF

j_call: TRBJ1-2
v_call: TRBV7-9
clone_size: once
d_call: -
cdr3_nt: TGTGCCAGCAACCACAGAGCCAGTAACTATGGCTACACCTTC
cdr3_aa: CASNHRASNYGYTF

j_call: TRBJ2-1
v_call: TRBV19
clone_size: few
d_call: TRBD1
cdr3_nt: TGTGCCAGTAGAGCTTTGGGGACAGGCGACAATGAGCAGTTCTTC
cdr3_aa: CASRALGTGDNEQFF

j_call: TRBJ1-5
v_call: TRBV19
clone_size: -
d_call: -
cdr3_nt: TGTGCCAGTAGTATACCCTCCGTAGGCAGGGTGATGAAAAGCAATCAGCCCCAGCATTTT
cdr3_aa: CASSIPSVGRVMKSNQPQHF

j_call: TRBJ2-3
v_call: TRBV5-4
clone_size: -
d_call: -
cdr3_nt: TGTGCCAGCAGCTTGGGGCCCGGCAGGGAGGGCACAGATACGCAGTATTTT
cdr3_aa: CASSLGPGREGTDTQYF

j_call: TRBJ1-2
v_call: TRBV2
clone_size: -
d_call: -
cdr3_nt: TGTGCCAGCAGTGAAAGGAGAGTCGGCTACACCTTC
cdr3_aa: CASSERRVGYTF

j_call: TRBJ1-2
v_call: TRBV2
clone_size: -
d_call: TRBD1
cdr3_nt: TGTGCCAGCAATCCAGGGACAGACTATGGCTACACCTTC
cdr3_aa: CASNPGTDYGYTF

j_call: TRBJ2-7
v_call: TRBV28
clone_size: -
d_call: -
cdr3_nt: TGTGCCAGCAGTTTATTGTACGAAACAGGCTGGGCCTACGAGCAGTACTTC
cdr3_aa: CASSLLYETGWAYEQYF

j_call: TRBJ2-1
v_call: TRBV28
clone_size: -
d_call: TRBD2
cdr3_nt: TGTGCCAGCAGTTTAGCTAGCGGGGGACCCAATGAGCAGTTCTTC
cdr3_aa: CASSLASGGPNEQFF

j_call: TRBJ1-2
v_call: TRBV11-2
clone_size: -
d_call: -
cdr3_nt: TGTGCCAGCAGCAGACTTACAGGGCTCTATGGCTACACCTTC
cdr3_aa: CASSRLTGLYGYTF

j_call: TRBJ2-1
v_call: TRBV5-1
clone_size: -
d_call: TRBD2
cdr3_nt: TGCGCCAGCAGCTTGGCCCGGACGGGGGGGAATGAGCAGTTCTTC
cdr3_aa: CASSLARTGGNEQFF

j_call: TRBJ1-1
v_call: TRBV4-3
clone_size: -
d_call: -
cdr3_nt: TGCGCCAGCAGCCAAGAGCCACAGGGAATGAACACTGAAGCTTTCTTT
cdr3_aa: CASSQEPQGMNTEAFF

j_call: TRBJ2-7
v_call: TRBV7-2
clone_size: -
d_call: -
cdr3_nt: TGTGCCAGCAGCTTAGACAGGGTTGAGTACGAGCAGTACTTC
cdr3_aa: CASSLDRVEYEQYF

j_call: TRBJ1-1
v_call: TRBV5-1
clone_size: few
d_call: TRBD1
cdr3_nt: TGCGCCAGCAGCTTGGGACAGGGGTACACTGAAGCTTTCTTT
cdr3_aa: CASSLGQGYTEAFF

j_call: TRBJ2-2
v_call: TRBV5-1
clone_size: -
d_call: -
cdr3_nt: TGCGCCAGCAGCTGGCCGATAGAACAGGAGCTCACCGGGGAGCTGTTTTTT
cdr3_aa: CASSWPIEQELTGELFF

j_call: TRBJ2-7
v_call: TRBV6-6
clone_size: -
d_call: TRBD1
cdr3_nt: TGTGCCAGCAGTTACCCGGGACAGGGGTCGCCCTACGAGCAGTACTTC
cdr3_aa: CASSYPGQGSPYEQYF

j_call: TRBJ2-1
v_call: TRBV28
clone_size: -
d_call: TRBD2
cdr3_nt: TGTGCCAGCAGTGATGGACTAGCGGGTCTTTCCTACAATGAGCAGTTCTTC
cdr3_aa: CASSDGLAGLSYNEQFF

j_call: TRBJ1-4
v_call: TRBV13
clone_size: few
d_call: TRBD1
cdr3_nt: TGCGCCAGCAGCCACCCAAGACAGGGGACGGAAGAAAAACTGTTTTTT
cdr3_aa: CASSHPRQGTEEKLFF

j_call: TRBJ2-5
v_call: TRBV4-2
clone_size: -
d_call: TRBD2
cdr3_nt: TGTGCCAGCAGCCAAGGCCCTAGCGGGGGCCAAGAGACCCAGTACTTC
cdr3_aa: CASSQGPSGGQETQYF

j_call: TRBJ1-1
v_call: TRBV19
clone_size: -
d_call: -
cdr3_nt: TGTGCCAGTAGTGCGCGGGCCGCCAGGACGAACACTGAAGCTTTCTTT
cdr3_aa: CASSARAARTNTEAFF

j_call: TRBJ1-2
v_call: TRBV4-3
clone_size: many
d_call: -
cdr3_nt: TGCGCCAGCAGCCAAGAACCAGGGATGGAGCGCGCTTATGGCTACACCTTC
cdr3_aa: CASSQEPGMERAYGYTF

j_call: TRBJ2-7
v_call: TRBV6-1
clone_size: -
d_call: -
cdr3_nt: TGTGCCAGCAGTGAATGGGAGGCAGAGATTCCCTACGAGCAGTACTTC
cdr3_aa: CASSEWEAEIPYEQYF

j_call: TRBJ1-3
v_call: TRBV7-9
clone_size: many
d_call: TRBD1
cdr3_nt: TGTGCCAGCAGCTGGGACAGGGGAACCCTCTCTGGAAACACCATATATTTT
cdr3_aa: CASSWDRGTLSGNTIYF

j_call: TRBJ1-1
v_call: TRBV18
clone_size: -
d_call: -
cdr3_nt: TGTGCCGGCTCACCGCCCTCGGTGAACACTGAAGCTTTCTTT
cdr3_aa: CAGSPPSVNTEAFF

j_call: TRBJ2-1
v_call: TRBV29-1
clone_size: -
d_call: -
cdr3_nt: TGCAGCGTTGATCTGGTTAGCTCCTACAATGAGCAGTTCTTC
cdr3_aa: CSVDLVSSYNEQFF

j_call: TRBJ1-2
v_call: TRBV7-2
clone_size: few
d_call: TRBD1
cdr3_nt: TGTGCCAGCAGCAGCAGAACAGGGGTCGGGACCGGCTACACCTTC
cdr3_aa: CASSSRTGVGTGYTF

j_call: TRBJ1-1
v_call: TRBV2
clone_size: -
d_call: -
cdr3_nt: TGTGCCAGCAGTGAAGCGCTAACCACTGAAGCTTTCTTT
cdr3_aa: CASSEALTTEAFF

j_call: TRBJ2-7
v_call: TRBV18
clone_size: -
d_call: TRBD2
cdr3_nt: TGTGCCAGCTCACCACCGGGGCGGGGGACGTCCCACGAGCAGTACTTC
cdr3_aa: CASSPPGRGTSHEQYF

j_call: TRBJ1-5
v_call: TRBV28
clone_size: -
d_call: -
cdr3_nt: TGTGCCAGCAGTTTAAGCCCCCTCCATCAGCCCCAGCATTTT
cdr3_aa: CASSLSPLHQPQHF

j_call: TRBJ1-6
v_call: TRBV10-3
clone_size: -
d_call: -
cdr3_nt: TGTGCCATCAGTGAGTCGGGACCGATACGACCGGAGGGATCACCCCTCCACTTT
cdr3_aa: CAISESGPIRPEGSPLHF

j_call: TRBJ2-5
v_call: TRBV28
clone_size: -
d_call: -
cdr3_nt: TGTGCCAGCAATCCAGTGGTAGCGTACCAAGAGACCCAGTACTTC
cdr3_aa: CASNPVVAYQETQYF

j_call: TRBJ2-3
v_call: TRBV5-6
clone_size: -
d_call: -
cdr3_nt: TGTGCCAGCAGCTGGACTCTGACTGGCGGGGAGAGCACAGATACGCAGTATTTT
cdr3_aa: CASSWTLTGGESTDTQYF

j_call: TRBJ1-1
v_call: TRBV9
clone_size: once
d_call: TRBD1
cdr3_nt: TGTGCCAGCAGCCGAGGGACAGGGGGCCGCCAGAACACTGAAGCTTTCTTT
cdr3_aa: CASSRGTGGRQNTEAFF

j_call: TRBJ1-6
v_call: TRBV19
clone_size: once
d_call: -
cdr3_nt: TGTGCCAGTAGTATCACAGGGCGACAATCACCCCTCCACTTT
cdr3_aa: CASSITGRQSPLHF

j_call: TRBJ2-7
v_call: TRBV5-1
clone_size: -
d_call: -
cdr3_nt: TGCGCCAGCAGCTCCCAGATCGAGCAGTACTTC
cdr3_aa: CASSSQIEQYF

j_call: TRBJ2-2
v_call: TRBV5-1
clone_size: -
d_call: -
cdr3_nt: TGCGCCAGCAGCTCGAGCCCCCTAGAGAACACCGGGGAGCTGTTTTTT
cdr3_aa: CASSSSPLENTGELFF

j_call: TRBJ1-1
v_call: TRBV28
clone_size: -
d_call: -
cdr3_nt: TGTGCCAGCAGTTATCGACGGGGGACGGGTGGGGGGGTATATACTGAAGCTTTCTTT
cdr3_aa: CASSYRRGTGGGVYTEAFF

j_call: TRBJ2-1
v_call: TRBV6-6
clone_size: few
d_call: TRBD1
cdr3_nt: TGTGCCAGCAGTAACACGGGACAGGGAAATGAGCAGTTCTTC
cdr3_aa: CASSNTGQGNEQFF

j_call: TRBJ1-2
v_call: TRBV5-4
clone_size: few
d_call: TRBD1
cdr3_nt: TGTGCCAGCAGCTTACAGGGGGCTAATGACTATGGCTACACCTTC
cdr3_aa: CASSLQGANDYGYTF

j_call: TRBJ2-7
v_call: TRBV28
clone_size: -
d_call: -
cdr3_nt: TGTGCCAGCAGTATTCCCAGGGCACCCTACGAGCAGTACTTC
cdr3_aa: CASSIPRAPYEQYF

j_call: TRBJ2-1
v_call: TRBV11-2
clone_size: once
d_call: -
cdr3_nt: TGTGCCAGCAGCCTAGGGTTAGCGTCCAATGAGCAGTTCTTC
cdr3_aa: CASSLGLASNEQFF

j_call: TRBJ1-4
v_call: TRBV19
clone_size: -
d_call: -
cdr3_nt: TGTGCCAGTAGTCGTTCCCAGGCTAATGAAAAACTGTTTTTT
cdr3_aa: CASSRSQANEKLFF

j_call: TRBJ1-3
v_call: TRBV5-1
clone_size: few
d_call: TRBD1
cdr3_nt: TGCGCCAGCAGTCCGGGACAGAGAGGAGACACCATATATTTT
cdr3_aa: CASSPGQRGDTIYF

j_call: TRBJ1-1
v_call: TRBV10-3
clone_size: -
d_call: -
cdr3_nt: TGTGCCATCACTAGTTCTGCGATGAACACTGAAGCTTTCTTT
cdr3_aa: CAITSSAMNTEAFF

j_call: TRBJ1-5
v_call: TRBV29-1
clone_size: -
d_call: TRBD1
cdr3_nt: TGCAGCGTTGGGACAGGGGGCGGCAATCAGCCCCAGCATTTT
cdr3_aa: CSVGTGGGNQPQHF

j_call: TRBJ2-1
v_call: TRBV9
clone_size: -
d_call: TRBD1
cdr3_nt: TGTGCCAGCAGCGCCAAAGACAGGGTCTCCTACAATGAGCAGTTCTTC
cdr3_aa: CASSAKDRVSYNEQFF

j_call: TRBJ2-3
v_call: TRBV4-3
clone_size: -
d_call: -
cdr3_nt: TGCGCCAGCAGCCAAGATCGGACAGCTAGCACAGATACGCAGTATTTT
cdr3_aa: CASSQDRTASTDTQYF

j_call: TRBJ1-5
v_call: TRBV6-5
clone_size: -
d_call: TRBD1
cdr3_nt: TGTGCCAGCAGTTACTTTTCAGGGGGCCCCAATCAGCCCCAGCATTTT
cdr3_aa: CASSYFSGGPNQPQHF

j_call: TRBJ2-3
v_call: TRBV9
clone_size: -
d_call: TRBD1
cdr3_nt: TGTGCCAGCAGCGTATTTGACAGGGGGGGCACAGATACGCAGTATTTT
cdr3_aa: CASSVFDRGGTDTQYF

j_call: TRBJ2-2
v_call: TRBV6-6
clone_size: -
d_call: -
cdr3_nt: TGTGCCAGCAGTTACTCTGTCAACGGGGAGCTGTTTTTT
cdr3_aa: CASSYSVNGELFF

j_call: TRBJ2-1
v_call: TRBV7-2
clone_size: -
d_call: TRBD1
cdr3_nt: TGTGCCAGCAGCTTACGACGACAGGGGCCCAATGAGCAGTTCTTC
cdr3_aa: CASSLRRQGPNEQFF